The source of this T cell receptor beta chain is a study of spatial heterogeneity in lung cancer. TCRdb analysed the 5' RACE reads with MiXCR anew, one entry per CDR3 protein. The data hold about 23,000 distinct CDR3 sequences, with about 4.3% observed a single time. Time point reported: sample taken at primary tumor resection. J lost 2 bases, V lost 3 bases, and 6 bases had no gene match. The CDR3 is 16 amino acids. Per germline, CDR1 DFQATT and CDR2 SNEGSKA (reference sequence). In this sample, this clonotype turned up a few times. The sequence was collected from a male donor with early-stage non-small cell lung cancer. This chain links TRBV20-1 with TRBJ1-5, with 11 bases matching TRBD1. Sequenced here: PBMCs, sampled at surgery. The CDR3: CSARDRGRFRNQPQHF. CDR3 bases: TGCAGTGCTAGGGACAGGGGGCGCTTCCGCAATCAGCCCCAGCATTTT.